In this sample, the clone carrying this TCR beta chain turned up a few times. The antigen is not known. A junction boundary mismatches the germline segment, possibly from a read error. Stated treatment: randomized to nivolumab then ipilimumab (arm A) or the reverse (arm B). This specimen belongs to a study of sequential checkpoint blockade in melanoma. Study summary: 75 to 95 pretreatment tumor DNA samples were TCRβ immunosequenced. Fewer than 25 patients had tumor biopsies before treatment and at week 13.

Study-wide results and limits: In arm A, pretreatment tumor clonality was associated with response.

The protocol was immunoSEQ multiplex PCR, while the TCRdb copy is restricted to in-frame clones and leaves out a portion. The table lists 3,500 to 4,500 clones, around a third of them singletons, with roughly 29% in the top ten. This CDR3 is built from 14 residues. In germline, CDR1 is SGHVS, CDR2 FNYEAQ. The chain links TRBV7-6 to TRBJ1-4, with TRBD1 identical over 7 bases. The sample was tumor tissue (inferred from file names), taken from a patient given nivolumab and ipilimumab in sequence. The TCR sequence derives from a human donor with melanoma. The CDR3 bases are TGTGCCAGCAGTTTAGACCAGGGGGGTGAAAAACTGTTTTTT. It translates to CASSLDQGGEKLFF.